These 7 T cell receptor beta chains were all obtained from the same sample, sequenced in a study of cytotoxic CD8 clonotypes in ibrutinib-treated CLL (dated by TCRdb to 2020 to 2023). Libraries were made using the immunoSEQ multiplex PCR assay. The source is immuneACCESS, and TCRdb retained only in-frame sequences with V and J called. Part of the clones is not carried over; for the studies checked, unresolved V genes explain less than half of this, and the remainder is unexplained. The sample table shows almost 45,000 clones, and over 60% are seen once. 13% of the sample comes from the top ten. In the paper's terms, the time point label means: approximately eleven months on ibrutinib. Here the sequenced sample was PBMCs, taken after 12 months of ibrutinib treatment. The receptors were gathered from a human donor with chronic lymphocytic leukemia.

The rearrangement links TRBV5-1 to TRBJ1-4; D remains unclear. The V gene's germline CDR1 is SGHRS and CDR2 YFSETQ. The V gene lost 4 bases and the J gene lost 4 bases, with 17 bases spanning the gap. The CDR3 contains 16 residues. The CDR3 loop reads CASSPFSNSYNEKLFF. DNA of the CDR3: TGCGCCAGCAGCCCCTTCTCGAACAGTTATAATGAAAAACTGTTTTTT.

The chain uses TRBV7-9 and TRBJ2-3; D is tentatively TRBD1 or TRBD2 (5 bases each). V was shortened by 1 base and J by 2 bases, with 10 bases between the two germline ends. The CDR3 is 15 amino acids. In germline, CDR1 is SEHNR, CDR2 FQNEAQ (reference sequence). CDR3 amino acids: CASSLVRDPTDTQYF. The CDR3 region has the DNA TGTGCCAGCAGCTTAGTCAGGGACCCCACAGATACGCAGTATTTT.

This rearrangement joins TRBV19 to TRBJ2-5, with unresolved D. Trimming shortened V by 3 bases and J by 5 bases, and 7 bases separated the two germline ends. The CDR3 loop spans 12 amino acids. Germline-derived CDR1 and CDR2 are LNHDA and SQIVND (reference sequence). CDR3 in DNA: TGTGCCAGTAGTATGGGTCGGGAGACCCAGTACTTC. Translating it yields CASSMGRETQYF.

The chain has TRBV15 and TRBJ2-5; 7 bases map to TRBD1. CDR1 is LNHNV, CDR2 YYDKDF, per germline (reference sequence). Losses at the gene ends were 3 bases for V and 3 bases for J; bases not matched to a gene: 4. The CDR3 loop spans 14 amino acids. In DNA, the CDR3 is TGTGCCACCAGCAGGGGGGACAGCAAAGAGACCCAGTACTTC. Amino acid sequence: CATSRGDSKETQYF.

This chain uses TRBV19 with TRBJ2-2; TRBD1 might be the D (6 bases). The length of the CDR3 is 15 residues. Per the germline V gene, CDR1 is LNHDA and CDR2 is SQIVND (reference sequence). Trimming took 4 bases from V and 4 from J, leaving 13 bases between them. The CDR3 loop is CASSRQGSPTGELFF. CDR3 coding DNA: TGTGCCAGTAGTAGGCAGGGGTCCCCCACCGGGGAGCTGTTTTTT. Together with reference TRBV19 and TRBJ2-2, the CDR3 gives the full variable domain: DGGITQSPKYLFRKEGQNVTLSCEQNLNHDAMYWYRQDPGQGLRLIYYSQIVNDFQKGDIAEGYSVSREKKESFPLTVTSAQKNPTAFYLCASSRQGSPTGELFFGEGSRLTVL.

This clone has a single count. This CDR3 is CASSQFEGERELFF. Here the CDR3 DNA reads TGTGCCAGCAGCCAGTTTGAGGGAGAAAGGGAGCTGTTTTTT. The V call is TRBV7-9, the J call TRBJ2-2; TRBD2 is a possible D gene (5 bases). Trimming removed 5 bases from V and 9 bases from J, with 16 bases in between. This CDR3 comprises 14 residues. Germline V gene sequence: CDR1 SEHNR, CDR2 FQNEAQ (reference sequence).

Here the CDR3 DNA reads TGTGCCTGGGGCGACGACGCCCACGGTGAAGCTTTCTTT. This sequence encodes CAWGDDAHGEAFF. The gene calls are TRBV30 and TRBJ1-1; D is undetermined. The CDR3 sequence is 13 residues long. In germline, CDR1 is GTSNPN, CDR2 SVGIG (reference sequence). Trimming pared 5 bases from V and 7 bases from J, leaving 17 bases between. Full variable domain (remainder filled in from reference TRBV30 and TRBJ1-1): SQTIHQWPATLVQPVGSPLSLECTVEGTSNPNLYWYRQAAGRGLQLLFYSVGIGQISSEVPQNLSASRPQDRQFILSSKKLLLSDSGFYLCAWGDDAHGEAFFGQGTRLTVV.